A selection of T cell receptor beta chains follows, all from one sample in a study of T-cell reconstitution after alpha-beta-depleted transplantation in children. TCRdb re-called the PCR reads through MiXCR, storing one row per CDR3 protein. The profile shows tens of thousands of distinct CDR3 sequences, over 4.5% of them singletons. The sequencing used PBMCs, mostly from graft donor cells, collected 180 days after TCRalphabeta/CD19-depleted stem cell transplant. These TCRs come from a boy under three years old who had a stem cell transplant for acute myeloid leukemia, so the T cells may come from the graft donor. Each CDR3 is given with its conserved first and last residue. Fields, in order: D gene, V gene, clone size, J gene, CDR3 length, CDR3 DNA, CDR3 protein. D genes are given only for firm matches. A row's size may be missing; if present it is once, few, many or a size class.

.,TRBV5-1,many,TRBJ1-2,14,TGCGCCAGCAGCTTGGAAGCGGCGGCCGGGGGCTACACCTTC,CASSLEAAAGGYTF
TRBD1,TRBV20-1,many,TRBJ1-1,14,TGCAGTGCTTTACGAAATACAGGGGGCACTGAAGCTTTCTTT,CSALRNTGGTEAFF
.,TRBV20-1,many,TRBJ2-1,13,TGCAGTGCTCCACAGGACTTATACAATGAGCAGTTCTTC,CSAPQDLYNEQFF
.,TRBV24-1,many,TRBJ2-1,12,TGTGCCACCAGTCAAGGAGGGAATGAGCAGTTCTTC,CATSQGGNEQFF
TRBD1,TRBV28,few,TRBJ1-2,14,TGTGCCAGCAGTTTGGAATGGACAGGGGATGGCTACACCTTC,CASSLEWTGDGYTF
TRBD1,TRBV7-7,many,TRBJ2-5,15,TGTGCCAGCAGCTTAGGCAACAGGGGGCAAGAGACCCAGTACTTC,CASSLGNRGQETQYF
.,TRBV4-2,many,TRBJ2-3,13,TGTGCCAGCAGCCCGGACCTCACAGATACGCAGTATTTT,CASSPDLTDTQYF
.,TRBV10-3,many,TRBJ1-6,13,TGTGCCATCAGGGGGGGGGCTAATTCACCCCTCCACTTT,CAIRGGANSPLHF
.,TRBV20-1,many,TRBJ2-5,14,TGCAGTGAACTCGGCGGGGGCTCTCAAGAGACCCAGTACTTC,CSELGGGSQETQYF
TRBD2,TRBV20-1,many,TRBJ2-3,16,TGCAGTGCTAGAGACTTCGGGGGGACTAGCACAGATACGCAGTATTTT,CSARDFGGTSTDTQYF
TRBD1,TRBV28,many,TRBJ1-6,13,TGTGCCAGCAGTCCAGACAGGGTATCACCCCTCCACTTT,CASSPDRVSPLHF
.,TRBV6-5,many,TRBJ1-3,13,TGTGCCAGCAGTTACGCCTGGGGAAACACCATATATTTT,CASSYAWGNTIYF
.,TRBV5-5,many,TRBJ2-3,14,TGTGCCAGCAGCTTGGGGACGGTGACAGATACGCAGTATTTT,CASSLGTVTDTQYF
TRBD1,TRBV5-1,many,TRBJ2-3,14,TGCGCCAGCAGCTTGGAAGGGGGCGCAGATACGCAGTATTTT,CASSLEGGADTQYF
TRBD1,TRBV19,.,TRBJ1-4,17,TGTGCCAGTAATACCTACTCTGACAGGGGACCTAATGAAAAACTGTTTTTT,CASNTYSDRGPNEKLFF
.,TRBV5-1,many,TRBJ2-2,11,TGCGCCAGCACGAACACCGGGGAGCTGTTTTTT,CASTNTGELFF